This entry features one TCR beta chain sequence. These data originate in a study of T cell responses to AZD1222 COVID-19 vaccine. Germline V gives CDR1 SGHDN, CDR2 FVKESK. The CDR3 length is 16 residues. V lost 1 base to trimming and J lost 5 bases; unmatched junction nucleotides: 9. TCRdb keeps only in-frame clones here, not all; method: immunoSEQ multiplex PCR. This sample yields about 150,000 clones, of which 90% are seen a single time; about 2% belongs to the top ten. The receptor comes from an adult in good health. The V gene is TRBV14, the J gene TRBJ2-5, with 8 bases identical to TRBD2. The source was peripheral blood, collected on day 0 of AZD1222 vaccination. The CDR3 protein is CASSQVSEREYETQYF. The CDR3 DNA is TGTGCCAGCAGCCAAGTATCGGAGCGGGAGTATGAGACCCAGTACTTC.